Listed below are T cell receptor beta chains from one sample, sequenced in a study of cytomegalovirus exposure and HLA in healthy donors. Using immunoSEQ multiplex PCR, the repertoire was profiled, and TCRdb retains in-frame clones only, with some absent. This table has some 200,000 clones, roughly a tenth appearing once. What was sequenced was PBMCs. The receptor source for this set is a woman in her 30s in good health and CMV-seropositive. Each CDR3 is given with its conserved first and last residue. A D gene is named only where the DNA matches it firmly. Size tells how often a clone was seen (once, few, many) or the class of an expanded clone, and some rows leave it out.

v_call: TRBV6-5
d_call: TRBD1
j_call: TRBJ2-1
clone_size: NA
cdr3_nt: TGTGCCAGCAGATCCGGGACAGCTACCTACAATGAGCAGTTCTTC
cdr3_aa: CASRSGTATYNEQFF

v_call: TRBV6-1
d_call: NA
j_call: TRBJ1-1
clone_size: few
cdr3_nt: TGTGCCAGCAGTGAAGGAGCGGGAGGGAACACTGAAGCTTTCTTT
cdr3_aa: CASSEGAGGNTEAFF

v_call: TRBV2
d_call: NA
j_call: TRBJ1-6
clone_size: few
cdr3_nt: TGTGCCAGCAGTGGGCGGGGTTCACCCCTCCACTTT
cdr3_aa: CASSGRGSPLHF

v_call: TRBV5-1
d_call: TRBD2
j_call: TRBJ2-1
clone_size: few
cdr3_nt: TGCGCCAGCAGCGGACTAGGGGACTACAATGAGCAGTTCTTC
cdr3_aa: CASSGLGDYNEQFF

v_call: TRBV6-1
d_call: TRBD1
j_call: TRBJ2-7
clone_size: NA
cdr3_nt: TGTGCCAGCAGTGAAAACCCAGGACAGGTCGGCTACGAGCAGTACTTC
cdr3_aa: CASSENPGQVGYEQYF

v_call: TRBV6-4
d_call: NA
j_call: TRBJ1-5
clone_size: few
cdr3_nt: TGTGCCAGCAGTGAGATGAGCGGCGGGCCCCAGCATTTT
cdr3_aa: CASSEMSGGPQHF

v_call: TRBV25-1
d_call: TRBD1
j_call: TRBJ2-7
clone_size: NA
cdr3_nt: TGTGCCAGCAGAGCGACCGGGACAGCGGCCTACGAGCAGTACTTC
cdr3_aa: CASRATGTAAYEQYF

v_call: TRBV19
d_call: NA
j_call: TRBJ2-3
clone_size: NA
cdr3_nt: TGTGCCAGTAGTTGGGCAACGACAGATACGCAGTATTTT
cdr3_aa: CASSWATTDTQYF

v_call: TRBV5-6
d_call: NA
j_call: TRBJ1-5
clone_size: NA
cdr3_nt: TGTGCCAGCAGCTTGGCCACTGGACTGGGACTAAGCAATCAGCCCCAGCATTTT
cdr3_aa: CASSLATGLGLSNQPQHF

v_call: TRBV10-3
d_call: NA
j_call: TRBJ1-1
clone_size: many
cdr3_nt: TGTGCCACTGGATGGGGAGGGAACACTGAAGCTTTCTTT
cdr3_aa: CATGWGGNTEAFF

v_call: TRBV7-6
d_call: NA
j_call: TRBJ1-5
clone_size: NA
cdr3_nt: TGTGCCAGCAGCTTAGGGGACATTTATAGCAATCAGCCCCAGCATTTT
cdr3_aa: CASSLGDIYSNQPQHF

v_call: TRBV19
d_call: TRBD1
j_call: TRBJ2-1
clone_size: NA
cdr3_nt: TGTGCCAGTAGTCCCGGGACAGGGTTAGAGTTCTTC
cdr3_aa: CASSPGTGLEFF

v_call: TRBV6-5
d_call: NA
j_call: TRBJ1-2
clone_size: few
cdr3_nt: TGTGCCAGCACCCGTGGACTCGGGGGCTACACCTTC
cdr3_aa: CASTRGLGGYTF

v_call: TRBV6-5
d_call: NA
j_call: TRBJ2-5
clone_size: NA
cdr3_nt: TGTGCCAGCAGTTACTCGAGAGACTCTCAAGAGACCCAGTACTTC
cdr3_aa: CASSYSRDSQETQYF

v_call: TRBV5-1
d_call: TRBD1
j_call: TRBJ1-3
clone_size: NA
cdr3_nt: TGCGCCAGCATACCACCCCGGGACAGGGTTTCCGGAAACACCATATATTTT
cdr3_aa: CASIPPRDRVSGNTIYF

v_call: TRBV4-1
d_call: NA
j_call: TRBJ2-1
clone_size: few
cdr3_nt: TGCGCCAGCAGCCAAGATGCGCGGGGAAGCTCCTACAATGAGCAGTTCTTC
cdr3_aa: CASSQDARGSSYNEQFF

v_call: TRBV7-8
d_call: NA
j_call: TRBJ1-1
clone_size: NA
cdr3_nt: TGTGCCAGCAGCTTAGTGGGGAGGAACACTGAAGCTTTCTTT
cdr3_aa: CASSLVGRNTEAFF

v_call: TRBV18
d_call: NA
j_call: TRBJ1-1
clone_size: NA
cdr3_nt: TGTGCCAGCTCACCACCCTCAGGGGTGAACACTGAAGCTTTCTTT
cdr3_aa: CASSPPSGVNTEAFF

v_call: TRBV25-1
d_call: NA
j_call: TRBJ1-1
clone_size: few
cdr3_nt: TGTGCCAGCAGTAGCCCCCGACCGGGGACTGAAGCTTTCTTT
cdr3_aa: CASSSPRPGTEAFF

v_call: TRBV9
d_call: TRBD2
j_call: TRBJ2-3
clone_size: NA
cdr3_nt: TGTGCCAGCAGCGTAGGTGCTAGCGGGAGCACAGATACGCAGTATTTT
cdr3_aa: CASSVGASGSTDTQYF

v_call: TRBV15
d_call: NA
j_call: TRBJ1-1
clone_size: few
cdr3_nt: TGTGCCACCAGCAGGGAAACAGGAAACACTGAAGCTTTCTTT
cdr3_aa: CATSRETGNTEAFF

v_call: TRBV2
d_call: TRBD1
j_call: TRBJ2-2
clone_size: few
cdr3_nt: TGTGCCAGCAAGGGGGCAGGACAGGGGGTTTTTAACACCGGGGAGCTGTTTTTT
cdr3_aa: CASKGAGQGVFNTGELFF

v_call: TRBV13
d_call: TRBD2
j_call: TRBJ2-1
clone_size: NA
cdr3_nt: TGTGCCAGCAGCTCCCCGGGACTAGCGGGAGGGTTGCAGTTCTTC
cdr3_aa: CASSSPGLAGGLQFF